This T cell receptor (beta chain) was found in a study of T cell changes during pregnancy in multiple sclerosis. Germline CDR1 and CDR2: SQVTM and ANQGSEA. The V gene lost 4 bases and the J gene lost 9 bases, with 16 bases spanning the gap. This CDR3 is built from 13 residues. Assay used: immunoSEQ multiplex PCR; TCRdb lists only in-frame clones, some missing. This table holds 40,000 or so clones, approximately 90% found once. The clonotype originates from a female donor in good health, enrolled as a control in a pregnancy study. The sequenced sample was CD4+ T cells from peripheral blood mononuclear cells, obtained in the third trimester of pregnancy. The chain recombines TRBV29-1 with TRBJ1-3, with D uncertain. The CDR3 region has the DNA TGCAGCGTTGCCATAGACACCCAAACCACCATATATTTT. Its protein product is CSVAIDTQTTIYF.